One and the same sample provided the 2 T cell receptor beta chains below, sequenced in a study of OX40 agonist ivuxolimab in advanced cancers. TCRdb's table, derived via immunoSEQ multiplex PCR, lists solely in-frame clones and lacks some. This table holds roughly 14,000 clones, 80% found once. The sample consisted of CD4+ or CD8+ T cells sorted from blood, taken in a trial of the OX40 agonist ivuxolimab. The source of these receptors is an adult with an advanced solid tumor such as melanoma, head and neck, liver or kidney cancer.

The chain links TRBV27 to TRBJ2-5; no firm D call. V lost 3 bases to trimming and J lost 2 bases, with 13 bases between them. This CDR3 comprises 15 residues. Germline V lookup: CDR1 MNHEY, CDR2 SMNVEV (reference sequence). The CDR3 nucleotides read TGTGCCAGCAGTTTCCGCCGGGCAGGTCAAGAGACCCAGTACTTC. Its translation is CASSFRRAGQETQYF.

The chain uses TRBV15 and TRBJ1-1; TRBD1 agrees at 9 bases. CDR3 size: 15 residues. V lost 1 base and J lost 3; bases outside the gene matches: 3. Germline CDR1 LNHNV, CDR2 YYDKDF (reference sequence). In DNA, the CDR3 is TGTGCCACCAGCAGAGCCCGACAGGGGGACACTGAAGCTTTCTTT. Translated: CATSRARQGDTEAFF.